This is a list of T cell receptor beta chains from one sample in a study of spatial heterogeneity in lung cancer. MiXCR was run by TCRdb on the 5' RACE reads, yielding one entry per CDR3 protein. The sample yields about 50,000 distinct CDR3 sequences, less than 9.5% seen once. This sample comprised PBMCs, obtained at follow-up. The source of these receptors is a female donor with early-stage non-small cell lung cancer. Both conserved end residues are part of each CDR3. Fields, in order: J gene, D gene, V gene, clone size, CDR3 DNA, CDR3 protein. A D gene is named only where the DNA matches it firmly. Clone size, where shown, is once, few, many, or a class for clones that have expanded.

J gene: TRBJ2-3
D gene: TRBD1
V gene: TRBV29-1
clone size: many
CDR3 DNA: TGCAGCGTTGCAGGGGGCGGGCGTGCAGATACGCAGTATTTT
CDR3 protein: CSVAGGGRADTQYF

J gene: TRBJ2-7
D gene: TRBD1
V gene: TRBV18
clone size: many
CDR3 DNA: TGTGCCAGCTCAATCGCAGGGGGAGAGCAGTACTTC
CDR3 protein: CASSIAGGEQYF

J gene: TRBJ2-7
D gene: -
V gene: TRBV6-5
clone size: many
CDR3 DNA: TGTGCCAGCAGGGGCGGGGGCGGATACGAGCAGTACTTC
CDR3 protein: CASRGGGGYEQYF

J gene: TRBJ2-3
D gene: -
V gene: TRBV7-2
clone size: many
CDR3 DNA: TGTGCCAGCAGCCCCCGGGATACGCAGTATTTT
CDR3 protein: CASSPRDTQYF

J gene: TRBJ2-5
D gene: -
V gene: TRBV7-2
clone size: few
CDR3 DNA: TGTGCCAGCAGCTTAGCCTGGGGTGGAGGAGAGACCCAGTACTTC
CDR3 protein: CASSLAWGGGETQYF

J gene: TRBJ2-1
D gene: TRBD1
V gene: TRBV5-4
clone size: few
CDR3 DNA: TGTGCCAGCAGCTTGAGGGACAGGTCCGACAATGAGCAGTTCTTC
CDR3 protein: CASSLRDRSDNEQFF

J gene: TRBJ2-7
D gene: -
V gene: TRBV20-1
clone size: many
CDR3 DNA: TGCAGTGCCTCGGACTTTTCCTACGAGCAGTACTTC
CDR3 protein: CSASDFSYEQYF

J gene: TRBJ2-3
D gene: -
V gene: TRBV3-1
clone size: many
CDR3 DNA: TGTGCCAGCAGCCAACGCAGCACAGATACGCAGTATTTT
CDR3 protein: CASSQRSTDTQYF

J gene: TRBJ2-1
D gene: TRBD1
V gene: TRBV4-3
clone size: -
CDR3 DNA: TGCGCCAGCAGCCAAGATCGGCGACAGGGGCAATACAATGAGCAGTTCTTC
CDR3 protein: CASSQDRRQGQYNEQFF

J gene: TRBJ2-1
D gene: TRBD2
V gene: TRBV29-1
clone size: many
CDR3 DNA: TGCAGCGTTCCAGGGACTAGCGGGGGGGCACAGTTCTTC
CDR3 protein: CSVPGTSGGAQFF

J gene: TRBJ1-5
D gene: -
V gene: TRBV6-5
clone size: few
CDR3 DNA: TGTGCCAGCATGAGGGATAGCAATCAGCCCCAGCATTTT
CDR3 protein: CASMRDSNQPQHF

J gene: TRBJ1-3
D gene: -
V gene: TRBV6-5
clone size: many
CDR3 DNA: TGTGCCAGCAGAAGGGGTTCTGGAAACACCATATATTTT
CDR3 protein: CASRRGSGNTIYF

J gene: TRBJ2-5
D gene: TRBD2
V gene: TRBV5-1
clone size: many
CDR3 DNA: TGCGCCAGCAGCTCTCGACTAGCGGGGGAGACCCAGTACTTC
CDR3 protein: CASSSRLAGETQYF

J gene: TRBJ2-1
D gene: TRBD1
V gene: TRBV12-3/TRBV12-4
clone size: many
CDR3 DNA: TGTGCCAGCAGTATACCGGGACAGGGGGCCAATGAGCAGTTCTTC
CDR3 protein: CASSIPGQGANEQFF

J gene: TRBJ2-1
D gene: -
V gene: TRBV6-5
clone size: many
CDR3 DNA: TGTGCCAGCAGTTACTCTGGGGTTAGCAATGAGCAGTTCTTC
CDR3 protein: CASSYSGVSNEQFF

J gene: TRBJ2-1
D gene: -
V gene: TRBV7-8
clone size: -
CDR3 DNA: TGTGCCAGCGAACTCGGACAGTTCAATGAGCAGTTCTTC
CDR3 protein: CASELGQFNEQFF

J gene: TRBJ1-4
D gene: TRBD1
V gene: TRBV12-3/TRBV12-4
clone size: few
CDR3 DNA: TGTGCCAGCCGCCCTGGGACAGGGGGAGAAAAACTGTTTTTT
CDR3 protein: CASRPGTGGEKLFF

J gene: TRBJ1-3
D gene: -
V gene: TRBV10-3
clone size: few
CDR3 DNA: TGTGCCATCAGTACAGGCTTCTCTGGAAACACCATATATTTT
CDR3 protein: CAISTGFSGNTIYF

J gene: TRBJ2-1
D gene: -
V gene: TRBV11-2
clone size: few
CDR3 DNA: TGTGCCAGCAGCTTAGGTGGCCCCAATGAGCAGTTCTTC
CDR3 protein: CASSLGGPNEQFF

J gene: TRBJ2-7
D gene: -
V gene: TRBV6-5
clone size: -
CDR3 DNA: TGTGCCAGCAGTTATCGACAGTCGTACGAGCAGTACTTC
CDR3 protein: CASSYRQSYEQYF

J gene: TRBJ1-1
D gene: TRBD1
V gene: TRBV12-5
clone size: many
CDR3 DNA: TGTGCTAGTGGTTTGGGGACAGGGAGTGCTTTCTTT
CDR3 protein: CASGLGTGSAFF

J gene: TRBJ2-3
D gene: -
V gene: TRBV20-1
clone size: many
CDR3 DNA: TGCAGTGCCCCCCTAGACGGCACAGATACGCAGTATTTT
CDR3 protein: CSAPLDGTDTQYF

J gene: TRBJ1-2
D gene: -
V gene: TRBV6-5
clone size: -
CDR3 DNA: TGTGCCAGCAGTTCGAAGACTCTCGTTCAAGGCTACACCTTC
CDR3 protein: CASSSKTLVQGYTF

J gene: TRBJ1-2
D gene: -
V gene: TRBV7-9
clone size: -
CDR3 DNA: TGTGCCAGCAGTTCTCCGGTATATGGCTACACCTTC
CDR3 protein: CASSSPVYGYTF

J gene: TRBJ2-7
D gene: -
V gene: TRBV5-6
clone size: many
CDR3 DNA: TGTGCCAGCAGCTTTCAGGGAGGCTACGAGCAGTACTTC
CDR3 protein: CASSFQGGYEQYF

J gene: TRBJ2-7
D gene: -
V gene: TRBV19
clone size: many
CDR3 DNA: TGTGCCAGTAGTATAGACAGGGGCGAGCAGTACTTC
CDR3 protein: CASSIDRGEQYF

J gene: TRBJ2-1
D gene: -
V gene: TRBV6-2/TRBV6-3
clone size: many
CDR3 DNA: TGTGCCAGCAGTTACAACCAACGACCGTTCTTC
CDR3 protein: CASSYNQRPFF

J gene: TRBJ1-4
D gene: TRBD1
V gene: TRBV10-2
clone size: many
CDR3 DNA: TGCGCCAGCAGTACAGGGGGCACTAATGAAAAACTGTTTTTT
CDR3 protein: CASSTGGTNEKLFF

J gene: TRBJ1-2
D gene: TRBD1
V gene: TRBV3-1
clone size: many
CDR3 DNA: TGTGCCAGCAGCTCGACAGGGATTATTCGCTACACCTTC
CDR3 protein: CASSSTGIIRYTF

J gene: TRBJ2-1
D gene: -
V gene: TRBV6-1
clone size: few
CDR3 DNA: TGTGCCAGCAAGGGCCCGGCGAGCTCCTACAATGAGCAGTTCTTC
CDR3 protein: CASKGPASSYNEQFF

J gene: TRBJ2-7
D gene: TRBD1
V gene: TRBV3-1
clone size: -
CDR3 DNA: TGTGCCAGCAGCCAAGATTGGACAGGGGGCTTCTACGAGCAGTACTTC
CDR3 protein: CASSQDWTGGFYEQYF

J gene: TRBJ1-5
D gene: -
V gene: TRBV5-1
clone size: many
CDR3 DNA: TGCGCCAGCAGCTTGCGGCCGGGGACTAATCAGCCCCAGCATTTT
CDR3 protein: CASSLRPGTNQPQHF

J gene: TRBJ2-2
D gene: -
V gene: TRBV9
clone size: few
CDR3 DNA: TGTGCCAGCACCGCGACAGGAGCGAACACCGGGGAGCTGTTTTTT
CDR3 protein: CASTATGANTGELFF

J gene: TRBJ1-2
D gene: TRBD1
V gene: TRBV2
clone size: few
CDR3 DNA: TGTGCCAGCAGGACAGGGGGCGGGAACTATGGCTACACCTTC
CDR3 protein: CASRTGGGNYGYTF

J gene: TRBJ2-7
D gene: TRBD1
V gene: TRBV5-1
clone size: few
CDR3 DNA: TGCGCCAGCAGAGGACAGGGTAGCTACGAGCAGTACTTC
CDR3 protein: CASRGQGSYEQYF

J gene: TRBJ2-2
D gene: -
V gene: TRBV12-5
clone size: many
CDR3 DNA: TGTGCTAGTGGTTTGGTACCGGACACCGGGGAGCTGTTTTTT
CDR3 protein: CASGLVPDTGELFF

J gene: TRBJ1-2
D gene: -
V gene: TRBV6-6
clone size: many
CDR3 DNA: TGTGCCAGCCACAGCAGGGACCATGGCTACACCTTC
CDR3 protein: CASHSRDHGYTF

J gene: TRBJ2-1
D gene: TRBD1
V gene: TRBV2
clone size: few
CDR3 DNA: TGTGCCAGCAGCAAGACAGGGTCTCCCGGAAATGAGCAGTTCTTC
CDR3 protein: CASSKTGSPGNEQFF

J gene: TRBJ2-7
D gene: TRBD2
V gene: TRBV7-9
clone size: many
CDR3 DNA: TGTGCCAGCAGCGCCGGGACTACCCCCCGGCAGTACTTC
CDR3 protein: CASSAGTTPRQYF

J gene: TRBJ2-2
D gene: -
V gene: TRBV3-1
clone size: few
CDR3 DNA: TGTGCCAGCAGCCAAGTGACCGGGGCCCGGGGAGGGGAGCTGTTTTTT
CDR3 protein: CASSQVTGARGGELFF

J gene: TRBJ1-2
D gene: -
V gene: TRBV15
clone size: many
CDR3 DNA: TGTGCCACCAGCAGAAAAGCAACCTTTAACTATGGCTACACCTTC
CDR3 protein: CATSRKATFNYGYTF

J gene: TRBJ2-1
D gene: TRBD1
V gene: TRBV20-1
clone size: many
CDR3 DNA: TGCAGTGCTAGAGATCCCGGGACAGGACCCTACAATGAGCAGTTCTTC
CDR3 protein: CSARDPGTGPYNEQFF

J gene: TRBJ1-1
D gene: TRBD1
V gene: TRBV29-1
clone size: many
CDR3 DNA: TGCAGCGTTGATGGACAGGGGGCTGAAGCTTTCTTT
CDR3 protein: CSVDGQGAEAFF

J gene: TRBJ1-2
D gene: TRBD1
V gene: TRBV7-8
clone size: -
CDR3 DNA: TGTGCCAGCAGCTCCTACCGGGACAGCCGCTATGGCTACACCTTC
CDR3 protein: CASSSYRDSRYGYTF

J gene: TRBJ2-5
D gene: -
V gene: TRBV18
clone size: -
CDR3 DNA: TGTGCCAGCTCACCAACCGTGTACCAAGAGACCCAGTACTTC
CDR3 protein: CASSPTVYQETQYF

J gene: TRBJ1-2
D gene: -
V gene: TRBV7-9
clone size: few
CDR3 DNA: TGTGCCAGCAGCTTAGCTGGGGTAGGGGATGGCTACACCTTC
CDR3 protein: CASSLAGVGDGYTF

J gene: TRBJ2-3
D gene: -
V gene: TRBV11-2
clone size: -
CDR3 DNA: TGTGCCAGCAGCTCAAACCGGAGGGGGATCACAGATACGCAGTATTTT
CDR3 protein: CASSSNRRGITDTQYF

J gene: TRBJ2-5
D gene: TRBD1
V gene: TRBV9
clone size: many
CDR3 DNA: TGTGCCAGCAGCGTAGGGGACAGCCAAGAGACCCAGTACTTC
CDR3 protein: CASSVGDSQETQYF